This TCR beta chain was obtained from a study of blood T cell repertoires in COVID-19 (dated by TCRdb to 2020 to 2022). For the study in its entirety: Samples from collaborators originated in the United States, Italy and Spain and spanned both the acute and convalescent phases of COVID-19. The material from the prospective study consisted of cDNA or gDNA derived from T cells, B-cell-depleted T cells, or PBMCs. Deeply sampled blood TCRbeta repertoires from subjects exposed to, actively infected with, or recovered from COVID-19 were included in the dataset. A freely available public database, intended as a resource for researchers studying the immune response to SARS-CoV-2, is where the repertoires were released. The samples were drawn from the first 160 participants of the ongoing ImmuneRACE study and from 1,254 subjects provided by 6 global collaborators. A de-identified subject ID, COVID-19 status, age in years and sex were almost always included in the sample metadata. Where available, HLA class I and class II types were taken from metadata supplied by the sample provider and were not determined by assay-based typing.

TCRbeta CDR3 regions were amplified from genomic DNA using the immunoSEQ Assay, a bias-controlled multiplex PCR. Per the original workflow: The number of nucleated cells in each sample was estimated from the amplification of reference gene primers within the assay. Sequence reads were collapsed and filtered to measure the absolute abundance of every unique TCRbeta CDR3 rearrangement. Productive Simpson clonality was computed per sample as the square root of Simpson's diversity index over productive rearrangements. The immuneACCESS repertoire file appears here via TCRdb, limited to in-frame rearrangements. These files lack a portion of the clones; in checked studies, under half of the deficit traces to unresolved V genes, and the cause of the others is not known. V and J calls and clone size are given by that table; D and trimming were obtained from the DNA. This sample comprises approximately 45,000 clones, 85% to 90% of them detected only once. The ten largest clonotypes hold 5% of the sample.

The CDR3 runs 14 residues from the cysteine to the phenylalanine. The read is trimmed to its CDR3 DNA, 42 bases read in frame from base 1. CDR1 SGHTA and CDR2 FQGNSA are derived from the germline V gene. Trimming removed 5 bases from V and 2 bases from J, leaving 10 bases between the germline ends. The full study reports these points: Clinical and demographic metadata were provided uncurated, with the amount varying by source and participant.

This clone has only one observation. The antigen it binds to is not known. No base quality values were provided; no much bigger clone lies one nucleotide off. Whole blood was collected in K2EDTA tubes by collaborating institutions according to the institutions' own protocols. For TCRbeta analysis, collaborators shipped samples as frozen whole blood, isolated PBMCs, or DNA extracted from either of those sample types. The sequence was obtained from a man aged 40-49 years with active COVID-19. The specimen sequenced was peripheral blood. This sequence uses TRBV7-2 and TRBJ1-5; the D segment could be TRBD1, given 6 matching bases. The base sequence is TGTGCCAGCAGCACCCGACAGGGCAATCAGCCCCAGCATTTT. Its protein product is CASSTRQGNQPQHF.